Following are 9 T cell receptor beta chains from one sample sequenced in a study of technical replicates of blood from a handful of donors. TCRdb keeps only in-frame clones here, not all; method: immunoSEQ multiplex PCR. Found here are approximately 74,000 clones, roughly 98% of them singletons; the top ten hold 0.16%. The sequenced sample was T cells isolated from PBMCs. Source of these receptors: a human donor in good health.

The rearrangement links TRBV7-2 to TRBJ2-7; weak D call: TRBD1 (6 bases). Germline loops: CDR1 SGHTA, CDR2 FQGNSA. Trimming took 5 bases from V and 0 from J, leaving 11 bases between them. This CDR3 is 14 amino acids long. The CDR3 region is CASSRQVGSYEQYF. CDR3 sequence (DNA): TGTGCCAGCAGCCGACAGGTTGGCTCCTACGAGCAGTACTTC.

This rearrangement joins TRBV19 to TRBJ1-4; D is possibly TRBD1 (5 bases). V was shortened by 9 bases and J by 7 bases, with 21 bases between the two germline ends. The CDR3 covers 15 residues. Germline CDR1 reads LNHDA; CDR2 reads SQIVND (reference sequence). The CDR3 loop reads CASIIREGLGEKLFF. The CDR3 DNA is TGTGCCAGCATTATCAGGGAGGGGCTGGGTGAAAAACTGTTTTTT. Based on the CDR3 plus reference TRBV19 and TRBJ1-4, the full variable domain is DGGITQSPKYLFRKEGQNVTLSCEQNLNHDAMYWYRQDPGQGLRLIYYSQIVNDFQKGDIAEGYSVSREKKESFPLTVTSAQKNPTAFYLCASIIREGLGEKLFFGSGTQLSVL.

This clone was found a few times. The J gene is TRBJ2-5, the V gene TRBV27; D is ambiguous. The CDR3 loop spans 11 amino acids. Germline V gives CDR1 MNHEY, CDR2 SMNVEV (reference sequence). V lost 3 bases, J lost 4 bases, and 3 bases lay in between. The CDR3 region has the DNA TGTGCCAGCAGTTTCAGAGAGACCCAGTACTTC. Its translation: CASSFRETQYF.

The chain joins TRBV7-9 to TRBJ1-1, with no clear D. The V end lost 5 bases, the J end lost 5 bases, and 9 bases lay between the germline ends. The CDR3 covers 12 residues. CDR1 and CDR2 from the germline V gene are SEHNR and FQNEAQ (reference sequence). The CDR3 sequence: CASSPLGTEAFF. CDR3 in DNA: TGTGCCAGCAGCCCCCTAGGTACTGAAGCTTTCTTT. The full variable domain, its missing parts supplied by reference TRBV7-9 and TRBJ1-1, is DTGVSQNPRHKITKRGQNVTFRCDPISEHNRLYWYRQTLGQGPEFLTYFQNEAQLEKSRLLSDRFSAERPKGSFSTLEIQRTEQGDSAMYLCASSPLGTEAFFGQGTRLTVV.

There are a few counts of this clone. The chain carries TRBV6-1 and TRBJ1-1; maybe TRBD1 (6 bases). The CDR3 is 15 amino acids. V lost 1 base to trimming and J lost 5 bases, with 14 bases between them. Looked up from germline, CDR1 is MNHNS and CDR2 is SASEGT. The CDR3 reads CASSEVTTGRTEAFF. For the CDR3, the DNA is TGTGCCAGCAGTGAAGTGACGACAGGTCGGACTGAAGCTTTCTTT.

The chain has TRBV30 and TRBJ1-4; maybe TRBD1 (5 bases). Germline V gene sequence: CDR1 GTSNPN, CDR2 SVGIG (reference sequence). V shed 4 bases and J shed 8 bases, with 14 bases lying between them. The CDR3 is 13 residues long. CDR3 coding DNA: TGTGCCTGGACCACTACAGGAATCGAAAAACTGTTTTTT. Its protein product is CAWTTTGIEKLFF. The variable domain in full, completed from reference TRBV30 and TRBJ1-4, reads SQTIHQWPATLVQPVGSPLSLECTVEGTSNPNLYWYRQAAGRGLQLLFYSVGIGQISSEVPQNLSASRPQDRQFILSSKKLLLSDSGFYLCAWTTTGIEKLFFGSGTQLSVL.

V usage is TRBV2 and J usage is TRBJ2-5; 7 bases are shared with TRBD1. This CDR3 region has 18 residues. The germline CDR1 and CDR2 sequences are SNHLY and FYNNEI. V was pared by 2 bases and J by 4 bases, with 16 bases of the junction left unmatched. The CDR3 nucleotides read TGTGCCAGCAGTGAAATTGGGTTCACAGGGACAGCCAGAGAGACCCAGTACTTC. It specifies CASSEIGFTGTARETQYF.

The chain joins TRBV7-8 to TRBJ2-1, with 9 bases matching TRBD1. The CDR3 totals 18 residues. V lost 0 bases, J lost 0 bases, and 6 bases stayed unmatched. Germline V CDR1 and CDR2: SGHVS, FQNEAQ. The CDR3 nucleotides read TGTGCCAGCAGCTTAGCGAGGGTGGACAGGGGCTCCTACAATGAGCAGTTCTTC. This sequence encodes CASSLARVDRGSYNEQFF.

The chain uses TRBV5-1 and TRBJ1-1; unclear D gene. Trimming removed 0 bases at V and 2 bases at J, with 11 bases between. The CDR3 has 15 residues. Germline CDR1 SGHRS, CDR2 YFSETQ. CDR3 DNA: TGCGCCAGCAGCTTGGAAGCGCCCTCTAACACTGAAGCTTTCTTT. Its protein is CASSLEAPSNTEAFF.